The rows below give T cell receptor beta chains drawn from one sample of a study of shared clonotypes between healthy human individuals. Profiled with immunoSEQ multiplex PCR; TCRdb holds only in-frame clones, not every one. The table includes 850,000 to 1,200,000 clones, 75% detected once. The sequenced sample consisted of memory CD4+ T cells sorted from blood. The receptors were sampled from a man aged 18 to 35 in good health. Both conserved end residues are part of each CDR3. A D gene is named only where the DNA matches it firmly. Size values are once, few and many counts, or a class for expanded clones, and some rows have none.

TRBD2	TRBV2	.	TRBJ2-7	TGTGCCAGCAGTTCATTATTCGGACTAGCGGGATCCTACGAGCAGTACTTC	CASSSLFGLAGSYEQYF
.	TRBV19	.	TRBJ1-4	TGTGCCAGTAGTATTAACATAAATGAAAAACTGTTTTTT	CASSININEKLFF
.	TRBV15	.	TRBJ1-4	TGTGCCACCAGCAGAGAGGGCGGATCTAATGAAAAACTGTTTTTT	CATSREGGSNEKLFF
TRBD1	TRBV6-5	.	TRBJ2-7	TGTGCCAGCAGTCCACCAGGGGGCCACCACGAGCAGTACTTC	CASSPPGGHHEQYF
.	TRBV10-1	.	TRBJ2-3	TGCGCCAGCGGACAGACAGATACGCAGTATTTT	CASGQTDTQYF
.	TRBV11-2	.	TRBJ1-6	TGTGCCAGCAGAACCGGGAGGGGGATGGGGAATTCACCCCTCCACTTT	CASRTGRGMGNSPLHF
.	TRBV6-1	.	TRBJ1-5	TGTGCCACCCAACCGGGACACGGAAATCAGCCCCAGCATTTT	CATQPGHGNQPQHF
.	TRBV4-1	.	TRBJ2-7	TGCGCCAGCAGCCAAGTAAATCCAGGGGCCACAGGCGAGCAGTACTTC	CASSQVNPGATGEQYF
.	TRBV19	.	TRBJ2-1	TGTGCCAGTAGTGAACAGGGCTATGAGCAGTTCTTC	CASSEQGYEQFF
.	TRBV9	once	TRBJ2-5	TGTGCCAGCAGCGTAAGTGCCGCTTTAGGGACCCAGTACTTC	CASSVSAALGTQYF
TRBD2	TRBV7-9	.	TRBJ2-1	TGTGCCAGCAGTTTACTAGCGGCGAGCTCCTACAATGAGCAGTTCTTC	CASSLLAASSYNEQFF
.	TRBV6-6	.	TRBJ2-7	TGTGCCAGCAGTTACGGGCCGGCCTACGAGCAGTACTTC	CASSYGPAYEQYF
TRBD1	TRBV28	.	TRBJ1-4	TGTGCCAGCAGATGGGGACAGGGGGGTTTGGAAAAACTGTTTTTT	CASRWGQGGLEKLFF
.	TRBV4-3	.	TRBJ2-5	TGCGCCAGCAGCCAAGATCACAGGGCAGCGGAGACCCAGTACTTC	CASSQDHRAAETQYF
.	TRBV5-5	.	TRBJ2-7	TGTGCCAGCAGCTTGAGGGAATCCTTCACCTACGAGCAGTACTTC	CASSLRESFTYEQYF
.	TRBV5-1	.	TRBJ2-7	TGCGCCAGCAGCGACCTCCAGGGATGGGACTACGAGCAGTACTTC	CASSDLQGWDYEQYF
TRBD2	TRBV15	.	TRBJ2-7	TGTGCCACCAGCAGAGAGCCGGGGGGCGAGCAGTACTTC	CATSREPGGEQYF
.	TRBV25-1	.	TRBJ1-1	TGTGCCAGCAGTGAATCAGGGAGGGGGGTGAACACTGAAGCTTTCTTT	CASSESGRGVNTEAFF
.	TRBV19	.	TRBJ2-2	TGTGCCAGTAGTATTAAGACCGCCGGCACCGGGGAGCTGTTTTTT	CASSIKTAGTGELFF
.	TRBV18	once	TRBJ2-3	TGTGCCAGCTCCCGGGACAGCACAGATACGCAGTATTTT	CASSRDSTDTQYF
.	TRBV9	.	TRBJ1-6	TGTGCCAGCAGCCCCCGACGCGACTCGAATTCACCCCTCCACTTT	CASSPRRDSNSPLHF
.	TRBV2	.	TRBJ2-2	TGTGCCAGCCGCGTTAAAGACCTCACCGGGGAGCTGTTTTTT	CASRVKDLTGELFF
.	TRBV9	.	TRBJ1-2	TGTGCCAGCACCCCGAGCCCTTCGGGAGGCGGCTACACCTTC	CASTPSPSGGGYTF
TRBD1	TRBV2	.	TRBJ2-2	TGTGCCAGCAGACAGGGGGCTATCGGGGAGCTGTTTTTT	CASRQGAIGELFF
TRBD1	TRBV30	.	TRBJ2-7	TGTGCCTGGAGTATAACGGGACAGAGGACCTACGAGCAGTACTTC	CAWSITGQRTYEQYF
.	TRBV18	.	TRBJ2-5	TGTGCCAGCTCAAGTCAGCCTCTGCCACAAGAGACCCAGTACTTC	CASSSQPLPQETQYF
TRBD1	TRBV4-1	once	TRBJ1-1	TGCGCCAGCAGCCAAGCTGACAGGGTAGGTACTGAAGCTTTCTTT	CASSQADRVGTEAFF
.	TRBV18	few	TRBJ1-5	TGTGCCAGCTCATCCCTCGGAGGCACCCAGGATAGCAATCAGCCCCAGCATTTT	CASSSLGGTQDSNQPQHF
TRBD1	TRBV15	.	TRBJ1-6	TGTGCCACCAGCAGTCCACAGGGGGCGCGTAATTCACCCCTCCACTTT	CATSSPQGARNSPLHF
TRBD1	TRBV10-3	.	TRBJ2-7	TGTGCCATCAGGATCGGGACAGGGGGCCACGAGCAGTACTTC	CAIRIGTGGHEQYF
.	TRBV10-3	.	TRBJ1-1	TGTGCCATCAAGGAGTTGAACACTGAAGCTTTCTTT	CAIKELNTEAFF
.	TRBV5-6	many	TRBJ1-2	TGTGCCAGCAGCTTACCGGCTAACTATGGCTACACCTTC	CASSLPANYGYTF
.	TRBV2	.	TRBJ2-1	TGTGCCAGCAGTGGAAGTGTAGGGACCTCGGAGTTCTTC	CASSGSVGTSEFF
.	TRBV28	.	TRBJ1-5	TGTGCCAGCAGTCCCGGCGCTTTGCTTAGCAATCAGCCCCAGCATTTT	CASSPGALLSNQPQHF
.	TRBV11-2	.	TRBJ2-1	TGTGCCAGCAGCCCCCTCCTTTCGGGGGAACAGTTCTTC	CASSPLLSGEQFF
TRBD1	TRBV6-5	.	TRBJ1-2	TGTGCCAGCAGTCCCAGGACAGGGGCTATTGGCTACACCTTC	CASSPRTGAIGYTF
.	TRBV13	few	TRBJ1-3	TGTGCCAGCAGCCGCTTCAGGGACTCTGGAAACACCATATATTTT	CASSRFRDSGNTIYF
.	TRBV7-9	.	TRBJ2-7	TGTGCCAGCAGCTTAGACCGGGAATGGCGCGACGAGCAGTACTTC	CASSLDREWRDEQYF
.	TRBV6-5	.	TRBJ1-2	TGTGCCAGCAGTTTGGGGGGGGGCACCTATGGCTACACCTTC	CASSLGGGTYGYTF
TRBD1	TRBV7-6	few	TRBJ2-2	TGTGCCAGCAGCACTTATAGGTCGAAAGGACAGGGGAACACCGGGGAGCTGTTTTTT	CASSTYRSKGQGNTGELFF
TRBD1	TRBV2	.	TRBJ2-5	TGTGCCAGCAAGGGGGACAGGGGGCAAGAGACCCAGTACTTC	CASKGDRGQETQYF
.	TRBV4-1	.	TRBJ2-3	TGCGCCAGCAGCCAACTCGGACTACGCACAGATACGCAGTATTTT	CASSQLGLRTDTQYF
.	TRBV30	.	TRBJ2-3	TGTGCCTGGAGTGGGTCAGACTATACGCAGTATTTT	CAWSGSDYTQYF
.	TRBV4-3	few	TRBJ1-1	TGCGCCAGCAGCCAAGAGGAGGGGGTTACTGAAGCTTTCTTT	CASSQEEGVTEAFF